This record concerns one T cell receptor beta chain sequence. Its matching antigen is unknown. The data derive from a study of CD8+ T cells in alopecia areata. About the study: Treated patients received oral tofacitinib, 5 to 10 mg twice daily. Study findings and constraints: Normal skin's resident alphabeta T cells are also sequenced in scalp samples.

cDNA serving as the sequencing template came from extracted, reverse transcribed RNA. The table came from immunoSEQ multiplex PCR; TCRdb's copy has only in-frame clones and leaves some out. The sample records 100,000 to 150,000 clones, around 49% being singletons. Peripheral blood samples and lesional scalp punch biopsies were obtained from alopecia areata patients. Germline CDR1 reads MNHEY; CDR2 reads SMNVEV (reference sequence). CDR3 length: 14 amino acids. V lost 2 bases, J lost 4 bases, and 11 bases lay in between. The receptor was isolated from a human donor with alopecia areata. The source material was CD8+ T cells sorted from blood, sampled at week 0. This sequence joins TRBV27 and TRBJ1-1; D gene unclear. The DNA of the CDR3 is TGTGCCAGCAGTTTACGTCGACCAGGCACTGAAGCTTTCTTT. It yields the protein CASSLRRPGTEAFF.